The source of this T cell receptor beta chain is a study of lymphopenia after photon versus proton radiotherapy. Overall study results and limits: Photon-treated patients lost naive T cells and TCR diversity; proton-treated stayed stable. Only patients who died were analyzed for survival; proton advantage is unproven. Post-nadir diversity loss with photons came from oligoclonal expansion, particularly CD8+ Temra cells.

A remark on this clone: The antigen is not known.

The V gene's germline CDR1 is MNHEY and CDR2 SVGAGI. The CDR3 loop spans 15 amino acids. The germline V and J ends were trimmed by 6 bases and 1 base, with 15 bases remaining between them. Generated by immunoSEQ multiplex PCR, the TCRdb table keeps only in-frame clones and is missing some. Here the sample spans around 70,000 clones, roughly 93% being singletons. The V and J genes are TRBV6-5 and TRBJ1-1; the D is unclear. The source was peripheral blood, collected from a patient treated with photon-based radiotherapy. The TCR sequence derives from an older woman with pancreatic cancer. This chain's CDR3 is CASSVSGLGNTEAFF. The CDR3 DNA is TGTGCCAGCAGCGTTAGTGGGCTGGGGAACACTGAAGCTTTCTTT.